This T cell receptor beta chain comes out of a study of blood T cell repertoires in COVID-19 (dated by TCRdb to the early 2020s). Study-level background: Samples from collaborators originated in the United States, Italy and Spain and spanned both the acute and convalescent phases of COVID-19. The prospective study material was composed of cDNA or gDNA derived from T cells, B-cell-depleted T cells, or PBMCs. Subjects who had been exposed to COVID-19, were actively infected with it, or had recovered from it provided the deeply sampled blood TCRbeta repertoires that made up the dataset. The repertoires were released in a freely available public database intended as a resource for research on the immune response to SARS-CoV-2. The samples were drawn from two sources: the first 160 participants of the ongoing ImmuneRACE study, and 1,254 subjects contributed by 6 global collaborators. The sample metadata nearly always contained a de-identified subject ID, COVID-19 status, age in years and sex. Where available, HLA class I and class II types were taken from metadata supplied by the sample provider and were not determined by assay-based typing. Study-level results and caveats: The amount of clinical and demographic metadata varied by source and participant and was provided uncurated.

The trim is 3 bases for V and 9 bases for J, with a gap of 18 bases between the germline ends. Measured from the cysteine to the phenylalanine, the CDR3 is 16 residues long. Left in the record is the CDR3 DNA by itself, 48 bases read in frame from the first base. Per the germline V gene (reference sequence), LNHDA is the CDR1 and SQIVND is the CDR2. TCRbeta CDR3 regions were amplified from genomic DNA using the immunoSEQ Assay, a bias-controlled multiplex PCR. The published analysis was carried out like this. Within the assay, amplification of reference gene primers was used to estimate how many nucleated cells each sample contained. To quantify the absolute abundance of each unique TCRbeta CDR3 rearrangement, sequence reads were collapsed and filtered. Productive Simpson clonality was computed per sample as the square root of Simpson's diversity index over productive rearrangements. TCRdb stores this immuneACCESS table with in-frame sequences only. Part of the clones is absent; in the studies checked, under half of the shortfall reflects unresolved V genes, and no reason is known for the rest. That table is the source of V, J and clone size, and D and trimming were worked out from the DNA. This sample has about 260,000 clones in its table, and just under 90% of those were observed once. The ten biggest clones cover around 0.87% of the sample.

Enrolling through a virtual design, the prospective study's participants ranged in age from roughly 18 to 89 years and lived across 24 United States geographic areas. In the prospective study, cohorts were assigned on the basis of participant-reported clinical history obtained from a screening survey and a study questionnaire. Exposed participants had been in contact, within 2 weeks of entering the study, with a person who had a PCR-confirmed or clinician-diagnosed case of COVID-19. Each participant in the prospective study had whole blood, serum and a nasopharyngeal or oropharyngeal swab collected by mobile phlebotomists. Additional blood draws and questionnaires over an approximately two-month period could optionally be provided by prospective study participants. Blood samples from the prospective study were shipped frozen or at room temperature prior to DNA extraction. Comments on this clone: The specificity of this receptor is unknown. One base away there is no much larger clone; base qualities are not given.

The sample consisted of PBMCs or T cells enriched from blood (not recorded which). This receptor was identified in a man between 50 and 59 years old who had been exposed to COVID-19. This chain is built from TRBV19 and TRBJ1-6; TRBD1 is perhaps the D gene, given 5 matching bases. The CDR3 corresponds to CASSIRDGVGGSPLHF. The DNA reads as follows: TGTGCCAGTAGTATCCGGGACGGGGTGGGGGGTTCACCCCTCCACTTT.